The 10 T cell receptor beta chains below come from one sample, sequenced in a study of T cells in Graves' hyperthyroidism and ophthalmopathy. RNA transcripts provided the source from which TCR beta CDR3 regions were amplified. The study used the HTBI primer set for a first-round RT-PCR of the TCR CDR3. TCRdb recomputed calls from the multiplex PCR reads with MiXCR, one row per CDR3 protein. The sample lists about 640,000 distinct CDR3 sequences, around 20% seen once, with 30% to 40% in the top ten. Material for sequencing was blood. The receptors were gathered from a man under 40 with Graves' ophthalmopathy.

This clonotype was observed once. V is TRBV5-1 and J is TRBJ1-2; 8 bases line up with TRBD1. This CDR3 comprises 13 residues. J gave up 14 bases and V 0 bases, and 9 bases lay outside the gene matches. Germline V CDR1 and CDR2: SGHRS, YFSETQ. The CDR3 reads CASSLVQGALKTF. The DNA of the CDR3 is TGCGCCAGCAGCTTGGTCCAGGGGGCCCTGAAAACCTTC. The complete variable domain, with remaining parts taken from reference TRBV5-1 and TRBJ1-2, reads KAGVTQTPRYLIKTRGQQVTLSCSPISGHRSVSWYQQTPGQGLQFLFEYFSETQRNKGNFPGRFSGRQFSNSRSEMNVSTLELGDSALYLCASSLVQGALKTFGSGTRLTVV.

This rearrangement joins TRBV28 to TRBJ2-3, with D maybe TRBD1 (6 bases). In germline, CDR1 is MDHEN, CDR2 SYDVKM. The CDR3 covers 16 residues. Trimming pared 5 bases from V and 2 bases from J, leaving 17 bases between. This chain's CDR3 is CASSAHLGAATDTQYF. The CDR3 DNA follows: TGTGCCAGCAGTGCCCACCTGGGGGCCGCCACAGATACGCAGTATTTT. The whole variable domain, remainder taken from reference TRBV28 and TRBJ2-3, is DVKVTQSSRYLVKRTGEKVFLECVQDMDHENMFWYRQDPGLGLRLIYFSYDVKMKEKGDIPEGYSVSREKKERFSLILESASTNQTSMYLCASSAHLGAATDTQYFGPGTRLTVL.

This clonotype was found once. The chain uses TRBV20-1 and TRBJ2-4; D is unclear. The germline V gene has CDR1 DFQATT and CDR2 SNEGSKA (reference sequence). V dropped 5 bases and J dropped 7 bases, with 15 bases sitting between them. The CDR3 has 13 residues. The CDR3 sequence: CSARRSGSNIQYF. The CDR3 bases are TGCAGTGCTCGAAGGTCTGGGTCCAACATTCAGTACTTC.

This chain connects TRBV19 to TRBJ2-1, with 9 nucleotides matching TRBD1. The germline V gene has CDR1 LNHDA and CDR2 SQIVND (reference sequence). V dropped 3 bases and J dropped 5; count of bases not matched to a gene: 11. This CDR3 contains 17 residues. The CDR3 DNA sequence: TGTGCCAGTAGTATTGGGACTGGACAGGGGCGGAACAATGAGCAGTTCTTC. This codes for CASSIGTGQGRNNEQFF.

The CDR3 reads CASSPDRYSGNTIYF. The CDR3 coding sequence is TGTGCCAGCAGTCCCGACAGATACTCTGGAAACACCATATATTTT. This sequence joins TRBV6-2 or TRBV6-3 and TRBJ1-3, with a possible D match to TRBD1 (5 bases). CDR1 and CDR2 from the germline V gene are MNHEY and SVGEGT. V lost 5 bases and J 0 bases, leaving 11 bases between the germline ends. The CDR3 runs to 15 residues.

This clonotype has more than one count but fewer than ten. This rearrangement joins TRBV10-1 to TRBJ1-1; possibly TRBD1 for D (6 bases). V lost 5 bases, J lost 2 bases, and 15 bases lay in between. Germline CDR1 is WNHNN and CDR2 is SYGVQD (reference sequence). The CDR3 extends over 15 amino acids. Here the CDR3 DNA reads TGCGCCAGCAGTCCCGGAGGGGGGGCTAACACTGAAGCTTTCTTT. Translated, it gives CASSPGGGANTEAFF.

The V call is TRBV19, the J call TRBJ2-1; D is unresolved. The V end was cut by 6 bases, the J end by 5 bases, with 11 bases between. Germline V gene sequence: CDR1 LNHDA, CDR2 SQIVND (reference sequence). The CDR3 is 13 residues long. CDR3 DNA: TGTGCCAGTAGGGAGCGTACCCACAATGAGCAGTTCTTC. Its protein is CASRERTHNEQFF.

The table lists this clonotype with a few counts. The chain has TRBV27 and TRBJ1-2, with D maybe TRBD1 (5 bases). The CDR3 extends over 13 amino acids. V lost 3 bases and J 4 bases, leaving 9 bases between the germline ends. Germline CDR1 MNHEY, CDR2 SMNVEV (reference sequence). For the CDR3, the DNA is TGTGCCAGCAGTTTGGGACGGACCTATGGCTACACCTTC. Amino acids: CASSLGRTYGYTF.

The sample holds many counts of this clonotype. V gene TRBV11-2 combines with J gene TRBJ2-7; perhaps D is TRBD1 or TRBD2 (5 bases each). The germline V and J ends were trimmed by 6 bases and 0 bases, with 18 bases remaining between them. The CDR3 covers 16 residues. Germline V CDR1 and CDR2: SGHAT, FQNNGV. Here the CDR3 DNA reads TGTGCCAGCAGTTACCCCGGGACGGCCAGCTCCTACGAGCAGTACTTC. Translating it yields CASSYPGTASSYEQYF.

The J gene is TRBJ2-7, the V gene TRBV30; D is possibly TRBD2 (6 bases). V lost 4 bases to trimming and J lost 3 bases, with 10 bases between them. Germline V gene lookup returns CDR1 GTSNPN and CDR2 SVGIG (reference sequence). CDR3 length: 12 amino acids. CDR3 residues: CAWNLGGYEQYF. The CDR3 DNA is TGTGCCTGGAATCTCGGGGGCTACGAGCAGTACTTC.